The clone carrying this T cell receptor beta chain was seen many times. Germline CDR1 SGDLS, CDR2 YYNGEE. The J segment lost 2 bases and the V segment lost 2 bases, leaving 4 bases of the junction unmatched. This CDR3 has 16 residues. This sample is part of a study of neurological immune-mediated disorders. TCRdb recomputed calls from the 5' RACE reads with MiXCR, one row per CDR3 protein. The sample shows 50,000 to 65,000 distinct CDR3 sequences, roughly 3.5% of them seen only once. Source material: PBMCs. The TCR was taken from a man between 25 and 39 years old with multiple sclerosis. The rearrangement joins TRBV9 to TRBJ2-2; 9 nucleotides line up with TRBD1. The CDR3 reads CASSVRQGGNTGELFF. CDR3 DNA sequence: TGTGCCAGCAGCGTTAGACAGGGGGGTAACACCGGGGAGCTGTTTTTT.